The clone carrying this T cell receptor (beta chain) has just a few counts. Its antigen is not known. It was with a sample-barcoded 5' primer and a J-beta primer mix that a second PCR of roughly 7 to 12 cycles was run. TCRdb re-called the 5' RACE reads through MiXCR, storing one row per CDR3 protein. The top ten clones hold about 30% of a sample with about 830,000 distinct CDR3 sequences, 55% to 65% of them seen once. The ends lost 0 bases at V and 4 bases at J; junction bases unmatched: 7. Germline CDR1 and CDR2: DFQATT and SNEGSKA (reference sequence). The CDR3 covers 15 residues. Whenever a sample was processed, at least 6 million PBMCs were isolated. Total RNA amounts of at least 6 micrograms were extracted per sample. This sample stems from a study of blood T cells in healthy people across ages. Study in general: The template switching approach captured approximately one barcoded beta molecule for every two T cells. Findings and caveats of the study: While age rose, TCR beta diversity per million T cells dropped in a roughly linear way.

The V and J genes are TRBV20-1 and TRBJ2-7, with 9 bases matching TRBD2. Sequencing input: blood. The receptor's source is a man under 40 in good health. The CDR3 is CSARDQDSGGYEQYF. The CDR3 bases are TGCAGTGCTAGAGATCAGGATAGCGGGGGTTACGAGCAGTACTTC.